The entry that follows covers one TCR beta chain sequence. Germline V gives CDR1 GTSNPN, CDR2 SVGIG (reference sequence). V was pared by 3 bases and J by 4 bases, with 16 bases between. CDR3 length: 14 amino acids. In the authors' workflow: The authors estimated nucleated cell counts from reference gene primer amplification. TCRdb keeps only in-frame clones here, not all; method: immunoSEQ multiplex PCR. The V and J calls and clone size are taken from that table; D and trimming were inferred from the DNA. In the table there are around 180,000 clones, 82% of which are singletons. These data come from a study of blood T cell repertoires in COVID-19. On the study more broadly: Sites in the United States, Italy and Spain provided acute and convalescent COVID-19 samples. From T cells, B-cell-depleted T cells, or PBMCs came the material, which was cDNA or gDNA.

The sequence came from a woman older than 75 with active or convalescent COVID-19. This chain links TRBV30 with TRBJ2-7, with D perhaps matching TRBD2 (5 bases). The sample was peripheral blood. The CDR3 region has the DNA TGTGCCTGGAGGGAGAGGGCTCGCCTGTACGAGCAGTACTTC. As protein: CAWRERARLYEQYF.